This T cell receptor beta chain was sequenced for a study of control samples from healthy donors and cancer patients. Sequencing used immunoSEQ multiplex PCR; TCRdb keeps in-frame clones, though not all of them. The table includes tens of thousands of clones, 85% to 90% detected once. Trimming took off 0 bases at V and 2 bases at J, with 11 bases between the two ends. Germline values: CDR1 LGHNA, CDR2 YSLEER. CDR3 length: 15 residues. The chain employs TRBV4-3 and TRBJ2-7; no firm D call. Sequenced: PBMCs. The clonotype originates from a woman aged 60-75 years with head and neck cancer. CDR3 residues: CASSQESGIPYEQYF. In nucleotides, the CDR3 is TGCGCCAGCAGCCAAGAATCAGGTATACCCTACGAGCAGTACTTC.